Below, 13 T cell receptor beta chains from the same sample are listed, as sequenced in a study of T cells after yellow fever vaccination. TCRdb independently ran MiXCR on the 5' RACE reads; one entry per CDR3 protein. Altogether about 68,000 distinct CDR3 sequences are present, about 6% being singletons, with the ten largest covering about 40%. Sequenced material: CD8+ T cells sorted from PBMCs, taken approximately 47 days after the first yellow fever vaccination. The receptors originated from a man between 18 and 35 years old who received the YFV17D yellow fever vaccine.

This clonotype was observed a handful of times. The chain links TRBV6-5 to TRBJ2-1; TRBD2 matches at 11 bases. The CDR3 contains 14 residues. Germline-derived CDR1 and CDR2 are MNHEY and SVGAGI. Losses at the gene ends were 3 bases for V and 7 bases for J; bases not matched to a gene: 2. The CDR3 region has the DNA TGTGCCAGCAGTTATAGCGGGGGGGAGAATGAGCAGTTCTTC. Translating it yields CASSYSGGENEQFF.

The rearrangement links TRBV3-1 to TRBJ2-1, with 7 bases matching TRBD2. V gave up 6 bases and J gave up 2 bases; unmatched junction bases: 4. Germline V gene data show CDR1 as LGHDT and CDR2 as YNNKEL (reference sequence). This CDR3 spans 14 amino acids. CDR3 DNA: TGTGCCAGCAGAAAAAGCGGGGCCTACAATGAGCAGTTCTTC. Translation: CASRKSGAYNEQFF.

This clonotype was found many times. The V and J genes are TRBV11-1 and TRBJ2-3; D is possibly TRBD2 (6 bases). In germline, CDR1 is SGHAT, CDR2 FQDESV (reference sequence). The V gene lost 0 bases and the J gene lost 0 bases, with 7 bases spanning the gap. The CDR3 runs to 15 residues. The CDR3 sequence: CASSLAGTSTDTQYF. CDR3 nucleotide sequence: TGTGCCAGCAGCTTAGCCGGGACTAGCACAGATACGCAGTATTTT. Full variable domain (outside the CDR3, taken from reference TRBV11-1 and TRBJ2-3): EAEVAQSPRYKITEKSQAVAFWCDPISGHATLYWYRQILGQGPELLVQFQDESVVDDSQLPKDRFSAERLKGVDSTLKIQPAELGDSAMYLCASSLAGTSTDTQYFGPGTRLTVL.

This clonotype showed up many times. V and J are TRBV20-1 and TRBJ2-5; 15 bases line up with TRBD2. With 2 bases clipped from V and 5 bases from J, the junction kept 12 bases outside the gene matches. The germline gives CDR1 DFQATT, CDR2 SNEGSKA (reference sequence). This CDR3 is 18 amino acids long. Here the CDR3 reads CSARLPGLAGGPEETQYF. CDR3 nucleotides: TGCAGTGCTAGACTTCCCGGACTAGCGGGGGGGCCGGAGGAGACCCAGTACTTC.

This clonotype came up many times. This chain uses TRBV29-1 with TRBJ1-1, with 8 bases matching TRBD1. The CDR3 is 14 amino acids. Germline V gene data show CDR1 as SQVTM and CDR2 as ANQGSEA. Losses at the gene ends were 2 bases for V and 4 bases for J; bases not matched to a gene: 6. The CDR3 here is CSVESGGRSTEAFF. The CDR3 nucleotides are TGCAGCGTTGAATCAGGGGGCCGCAGCACTGAAGCTTTCTTT.

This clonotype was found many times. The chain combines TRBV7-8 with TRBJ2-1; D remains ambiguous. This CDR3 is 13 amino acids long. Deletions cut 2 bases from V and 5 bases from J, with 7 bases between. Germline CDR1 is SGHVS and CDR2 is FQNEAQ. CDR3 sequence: CASSLTGHNEQFF. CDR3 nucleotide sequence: TGTGCCAGCAGCTTAACCGGGCACAATGAGCAGTTCTTC.

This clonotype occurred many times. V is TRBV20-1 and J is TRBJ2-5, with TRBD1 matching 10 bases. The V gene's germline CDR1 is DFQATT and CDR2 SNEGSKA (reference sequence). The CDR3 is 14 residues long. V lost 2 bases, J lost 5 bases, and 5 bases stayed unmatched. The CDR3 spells CSARWDRGPETQYF. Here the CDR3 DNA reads TGCAGTGCTAGATGGGACAGGGGACCCGAGACCCAGTACTTC.

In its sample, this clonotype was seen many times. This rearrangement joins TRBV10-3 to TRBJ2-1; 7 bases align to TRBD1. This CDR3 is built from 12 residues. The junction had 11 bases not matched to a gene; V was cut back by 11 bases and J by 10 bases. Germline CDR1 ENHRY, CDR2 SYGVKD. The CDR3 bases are TGTGCCGTCTTAGGACAGGCGTACGAGCAGTTCTTC. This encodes CAVLGQAYEQFF.

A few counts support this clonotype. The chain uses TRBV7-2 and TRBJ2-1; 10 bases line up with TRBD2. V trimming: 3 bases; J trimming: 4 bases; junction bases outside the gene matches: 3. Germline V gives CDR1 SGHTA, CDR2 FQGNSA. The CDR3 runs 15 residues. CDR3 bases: TGTGCCAGCAGCTTTTTACTAGCGGGGTACAATGAGCAGTTCTTC. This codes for CASSFLLAGYNEQFF.

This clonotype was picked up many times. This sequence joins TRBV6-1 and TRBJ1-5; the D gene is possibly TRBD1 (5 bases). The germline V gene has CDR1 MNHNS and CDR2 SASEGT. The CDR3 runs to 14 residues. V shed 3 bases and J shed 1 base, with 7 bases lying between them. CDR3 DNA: TGTGCCAGCAGTGAGGGGCCCAGCAATCAGCCCCAGCATTTT. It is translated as CASSEGPSNQPQHF.

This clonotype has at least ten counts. CDR3 sequence reads: CASVDRGNGYTF. The CDR3 nucleotides are TGTGCCAGTGTGGACAGGGGGAATGGCTACACCTTC. The gene calls are TRBV9 and TRBJ1-2; 10 bases are shared with TRBD1. V was clipped by 8 bases and J by 6 bases; unmatched bases: 4. The CDR3 covers 12 residues. Germline V CDR1 and CDR2: SGDLS, YYNGEE.

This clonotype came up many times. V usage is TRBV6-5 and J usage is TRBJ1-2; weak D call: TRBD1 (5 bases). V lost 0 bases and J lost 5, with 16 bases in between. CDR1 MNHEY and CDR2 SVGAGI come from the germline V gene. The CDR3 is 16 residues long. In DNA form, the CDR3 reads TGTGCCAGCAGTTACTCTTTGGCAGGGAGTTTGTATGGCTACACCTTC. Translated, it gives CASSYSLAGSLYGYTF.

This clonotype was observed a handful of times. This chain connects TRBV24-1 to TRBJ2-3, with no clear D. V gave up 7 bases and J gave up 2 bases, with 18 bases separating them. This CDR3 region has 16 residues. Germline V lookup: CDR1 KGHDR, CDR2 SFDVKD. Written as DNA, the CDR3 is TGTGCCACCAGAATCCGGTACAAATGTTACACAGATACGCAGTATTTT. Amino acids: CATRIRYKCYTDTQYF.